This entry describes one T cell receptor beta chain. These data come from a study of control samples from healthy donors and cancer patients. The CDR3 length is 14 residues. The V gene's germline CDR1 is MNHEY and CDR2 SMNVEV (reference sequence). V was trimmed by 6 bases and J by 7 bases, leaving 19 bases between them. The table came from immunoSEQ multiplex PCR; TCRdb's copy has only in-frame clones and leaves some out. The table has around 85,000 clones, around 94% seen once. The genes are TRBV27 and TRBJ2-7; D call uncertain. The TCR comes from a woman in her late teens or twenties in good health. The sequenced sample consisted of blood. CDR3 loop: CASSEAGQMWEQYF. The CDR3 region has the DNA TGTGCCAGCAGCGAAGCCGGGCAGATGTGGGAGCAGTACTTC.